Below, 25 T cell receptor beta chains from the same sample are listed, as sequenced in a study of T cells in Graves' hyperthyroidism and ophthalmopathy. TCR beta CDR3 region amplification was performed from RNA transcripts. Using the HTBI primer set, a first-round RT-PCR was run on the TCR CDR3. In TCRdb, the multiplex PCR reads were re-called with MiXCR into one record per CDR3 protein. Among 350,000 to 400,000 distinct CDR3 sequences listed, about 15% were seen once. Sequencing was done on a sample of blood. These receptors came from a woman aged 30 to 39 with Graves' hyperthyroidism.

The chain employs TRBV27 and TRBJ2-7; D may be TRBD1 (6 bases). V shed 5 bases and J shed 2 bases, with 13 bases lying between them. The CDR3 has 14 residues. Germline values: CDR1 MNHEY, CDR2 SMNVEV (reference sequence). The CDR3 spells CASSIRGTAYEQYF. The DNA for the CDR3 is TGTGCCAGCAGTATCAGGGGAACGGCCTACGAGCAGTACTTC.

The genes are TRBV10-3 and TRBJ1-4; 8 positions agree with TRBD1. With 1 base clipped from V and 8 bases from J, the junction kept 6 bases outside the gene matches. Germline CDR1 reads ENHRY; CDR2 reads SYGVKD. The CDR3 contains 15 residues. The chain's CDR3 is CAISELQGDGEKLFF. In nucleotides, the CDR3 is TGTGCCATCAGTGAGTTACAGGGGGATGGCGAAAAACTGTTTTTT.

This clonotype was counted ten times or more. The chain links TRBV11-3 to TRBJ2-1; the match to TRBD2 covers 8 bases. This CDR3 is 18 amino acids long. Per the germline V gene, CDR1 is SGHNT and CDR2 is YENEEA. The J segment lost 6 bases and the V segment lost 3 bases, leaving 16 bases of the junction unmatched. CDR3 nucleotides: TGTGCCAGCAGCTTGGGGAGGAGCGGGAGTTGGGTGGGCAATGAGCAGTTCTTC. Protein: CASSLGRSGSWVGNEQFF.

The V and J genes are TRBV28 and TRBJ1-5, with a tentative D call TRBD1 (5 bases). The germline V gene has CDR1 MDHEN and CDR2 SYDVKM. This CDR3 spans 13 amino acids. The ends were cut back, 6 bases at V and 3 bases at J, with 9 bases in the middle. The CDR3 DNA sequence: TGTGCCAGCAGGTTGGACACCAATCAGCCCCAGCATTTT. It specifies CASRLDTNQPQHF.

This clonotype was observed many times. The genes are TRBV7-8 and TRBJ1-1, with a possible D match to TRBD1 (5 bases). Germline loops: CDR1 SGHVS, CDR2 FQNEAQ. V was trimmed by 3 bases and J by 1 base, leaving 12 bases between them. The CDR3 length is 15 residues. CDR3 sequence: CASSFQGSGNTEAFF. CDR3 in DNA: TGTGCCAGCAGCTTCCAGGGTTCTGGGAACACTGAAGCTTTCTTT.

A remark on this clonotype: Being one base from a much bigger clone, this may be a read error. Because it lacks the conserved phenylalanine or tryptophan at the end, this CDR3 is likely a read error. The chain joins TRBV3-1 to TRBJ1-5; D unclear. The CDR3 runs to 15 residues. The germline V gene has CDR1 LGHDT and CDR2 YNNKEL (reference sequence). Between the trimmed V and J ends, which lost 0 bases and 6 bases, there was a span of 12 bases. In DNA form, the CDR3 reads TGTGCCAGCAGCCAAGACCTAACCGTTGCTCAGCCCCAGCATTCT. As protein: CASSQDLTVAQPQHS.

This chain connects TRBV6-2 or TRBV6-3 to TRBJ2-4, with 7 bases identical to TRBD2. The ends lost 0 bases at V and 6 bases at J; junction bases unmatched: 8. CDR1 and CDR2 (germline): MNHEY, SVGEGT. This CDR3 contains 16 residues. DNA of the CDR3: TGTGCCAGCAGTTACTCGACGGGAGGACTGGGAAACATTCAGTACTTC. This sequence encodes CASSYSTGGLGNIQYF.

This chain uses TRBV7-6 with TRBJ2-5, with 12 bases fitting TRBD2. Trimming at V came to 4 bases and at J to 5 bases, leaving 8 bases not matched to a gene. Germline loops: CDR1 SGHVS, CDR2 FNYEAQ. The CDR3 is 16 amino acids. The CDR3 reads CASSSGTSGLRETQYF. The CDR3 DNA sequence: TGTGCCAGCAGCTCCGGGACTAGCGGGTTGAGGGAGACCCAGTACTTC.

This clonotype was found a few times. J is TRBJ2-1 and V is TRBV7-9, with 8 bases fitting TRBD2. CDR3 length: 16 residues. The germline gives CDR1 SEHNR, CDR2 FQNEAQ (reference sequence). J lost 2 bases, V lost 4 bases, and 7 bases had no gene match. DNA of the CDR3: TGTGCCAGCAGCTCCTTAGCGGGAATAACCTACAATGAGCAGTTCTTC. It is translated as CASSSLAGITYNEQFF.

A single count supports this clonotype. The rearrangement joins TRBV25-1 to TRBJ1-4; 9 bases are a match to TRBD1. There are 15 residues in the CDR3. V shed 4 bases, J shed 10 bases, and the junction held 10 bases outside the gene matches. CDR1 and CDR2 (germline): MGHDK, SYGVNS. CDR3 DNA sequence: TGTGCCAGCAGTGGTGGGGACAGGGCGGGACGAAAACTGTTTTTT. This translates into CASSGGDRAGRKLFF.

The J gene is TRBJ1-2, the V gene TRBV7-9, with a tentative D call TRBD1 (5 bases). The length of the CDR3 is 14 residues. V shed 4 bases and J shed 3 bases, with 12 bases lying between them. Germline CDR1 and CDR2: SEHNR and FQNEAQ (reference sequence). CDR3 nucleotides: TGTGCCAGCAGCTGGGGGGTGGTCGACTATGGCTACACCTTC. The encoded protein is CASSWGVVDYGYTF.

This rearrangement joins TRBV5-4 to TRBJ2-6, with unresolved D. CDR1 and CDR2 (germline): SGHNT, YYREEE (reference sequence). V was shortened by 0 bases and J by 0 bases, with 13 bases between the two germline ends. The CDR3 consists of 18 residues. CDR3 in DNA: TGTGCCAGCAGCTTGGTTTTTCGGGCCAGCTCTGGGGCCAACGTCCTGACTTTC. Residues: CASSLVFRASSGANVLTF.

In this sample, this clonotype turned up many times. The genes are TRBV20-1 and TRBJ2-1, with D possibly called TRBD1 or TRBD2 (5 bases each). V lost 5 bases to trimming and J lost 6 bases, with 14 bases between them. CDR1 and CDR2 from the germline V gene are DFQATT and SNEGSKA (reference sequence). The CDR3 is 13 amino acids. The CDR3 loop reads CSACVGASNEQFF. The CDR3 bases are TGCAGTGCTTGTGTCGGGGCCTCCAATGAGCAGTTCTTC.

This clonotype has a count of ten or more. This chain connects TRBV30 to TRBJ2-3; D perhaps matches TRBD1 (5 bases). V dropped 2 bases and J dropped 0 bases, with 9 bases sitting between them. Germline V lookup: CDR1 GTSNPN, CDR2 SVGIG (reference sequence). This CDR3 spans 14 amino acids. The CDR3 nucleotides are TGTGCCTGGAGTAAAGGGGTTAGCACAGATACGCAGTATTTT. This encodes CAWSKGVSTDTQYF.

This clonotype was counted ten times or more. Here the CDR3 reads CASSTHYEQFF. CDR3 DNA sequence: TGTGCCAGCAGTACCCACTATGAGCAGTTCTTC. The gene calls are TRBV2 and TRBJ2-1; D gene uncertain. Looked up from germline, CDR1 is SNHLY and CDR2 is FYNNEI. The CDR3 extends over 11 amino acids. V was shortened by 5 bases and J by 8 bases, with 7 bases between the two germline ends. Based on the CDR3 plus reference TRBV2 and TRBJ2-1, the full variable domain is EPEVTQTPSHQVTQMGQEVILRCVPISNHLYFYWYRQILGQKVEFLVSFYNNEISEKSEIFDDQFSVERPDGSNFTLKIRSTKLEDSAMYFCASSTHYEQFFGPGTRLTVL.

The chain joins TRBV20-1 to TRBJ1-1; D uncertain. Trimming removed 0 bases from V and 2 bases from J, with 4 bases in between. Germline loops: CDR1 DFQATT, CDR2 SNEGSKA (reference sequence). CDR3 length: 12 residues. The DNA for the CDR3 is TGCAGTGCTAGAGAACCAAACACTGAAGCTTTCTTT. Translation gives CSAREPNTEAFF.

The chain recombines TRBV5-5 with TRBJ2-1; TRBD1 matches at 10 bases. From germline, CDR1 is SGHKS and CDR2 YYEKEE (reference sequence). This CDR3 comprises 16 residues. V dropped 2 bases and J dropped 2; count of bases not matched to a gene: 4. The DNA of the CDR3 is TGTGCCAGCAGCTTCGTCGGGACAGGGGCCTACAATGAGCAGTTCTTC. It yields the protein CASSFVGTGAYNEQFF.

This clonotype was detected many times. J is TRBJ2-1 and V is TRBV24-1; 10 bases map to TRBD2. With 3 bases clipped from V and 9 bases from J, the junction kept 7 bases outside the gene matches. CDR3 size: 15 residues. Germline CDR1 and CDR2: KGHDR and SFDVKD. DNA for the CDR3: TGTGCCACCAGTGATCCTAGCGGGAGAGGTGGTGAGCAGTTCTTC. Its translation is CATSDPSGRGGEQFF.

This clonotype was detected a few times. The chain is built from TRBV13 and TRBJ2-4; D perhaps matches TRBD2 (6 bases). V was clipped by 3 bases and J by 8 bases, with 11 bases between them. Germline V lookup: CDR1 PRHDT, CDR2 FYEKMQ (reference sequence). This CDR3 is built from 13 residues. This chain's CDR3 is CASSFREVDIQYF. The DNA for the CDR3 is TGTGCCAGCAGCTTTAGGGAGGTGGACATTCAGTACTTC.

The V call is TRBV7-6, the J call TRBJ2-7, with unresolved D. This CDR3 spans 14 amino acids. Germline V gene sequence: CDR1 SGHVS, CDR2 FNYEAQ. Trimming removed 0 bases from V and 5 bases from J, with 11 bases in between. CDR3 residues: CASSLAPTQDEQYF. DNA of the CDR3: TGTGCCAGCAGCTTAGCGCCTACCCAGGACGAGCAGTACTTC.

This clonotype was picked up many times. V is TRBV20-1 and J is TRBJ1-6; D unresolved. The V gene lost 0 bases and the J gene lost 6 bases, with 9 bases spanning the gap. This CDR3 is 14 amino acids long. In germline, CDR1 is DFQATT, CDR2 SNEGSKA (reference sequence). CDR3 in amino acids: CSARDYGPNSPLHF. CDR3 nucleotide sequence: TGCAGTGCTAGAGATTATGGCCCTAATTCACCCCTCCACTTT.

In its sample, this clonotype was seen a few times. This sequence joins TRBV7-3 and TRBJ2-2, with TRBD2 matching over 8 bases. The CDR3 runs to 16 residues. J was trimmed by 5 bases and V by 4 bases; bases with no gene match: 9. The V gene's germline CDR1 is SGHTA and CDR2 FQGTGA. The CDR3 sequence is CASSSDSGRFTGELFF. In nucleotides, the CDR3 is TGTGCCAGCAGCTCCGACAGCGGGAGATTTACCGGGGAGCTGTTTTTT.

This clonotype has ten or more counts. V and J are TRBV27 and TRBJ2-7; 7 bases map to TRBD1. The germline V gene encodes CDR1 MNHEY and CDR2 SMNVEV (reference sequence). The CDR3 length is 16 residues. The trim removed 4 bases at V and 5 bases at J, leaving 14 bases unmatched. CDR3 loop: CASSSRMTGRAHEQYF. DNA of the CDR3: TGTGCCAGCAGTTCACGAATGACAGGGCGGGCGCACGAGCAGTACTTC.

This clonotype was seen a handful of times. V and J are TRBV27 and TRBJ2-7; 7 bases agree with TRBD1. This CDR3 contains 15 residues. Germline V CDR1 and CDR2: MNHEY, SMNVEV (reference sequence). The V gene end was trimmed by 2 bases and the J gene end by 1 base; junction bases not matched to a gene: 5. The DNA for the CDR3 is TGTGCCAGCAGTTTAAACCCAGGGGGTTCCTACGAGCAGTACTTC. It encodes CASSLNPGGSYEQYF.

CDR3 nucleotides: TGTGCCAGCAGTGAAAGAGGTCAGGGAAATTCACCCCTCCACTTT. Protein: CASSERGQGNSPLHF. The chain has TRBV25-1 and TRBJ1-6; the D gene is possibly TRBD1 (5 bases). The CDR3 consists of 15 residues. The germline V gene encodes CDR1 MGHDK and CDR2 SYGVNS. The germline V and J ends were trimmed by 2 bases and 7 bases, with 12 bases remaining between them.